This T cell receptor beta chain was observed in a study of T cells in Graves' hyperthyroidism and ophthalmopathy (dated by TCRdb to between 2017 and 2020). Broadly, across the study: Peripheral blood was collected at initial diagnosis, before any treatment. A discovery cohort of about 100 patients, approximately 45 with Graves' ophthalmopathy and more than 55 with stable Graves' hyperthyroidism, was used to find distinguishing TCR V-J signatures. In more than five Graves' hyperthyroidism patients, the study also compared T-cell repertoires from thyroid tissue with T-cell repertoires from blood. For training and testing, the roughly 97 patients in the discovery cohort were randomly divided in a 7:3 ratio. An independent validation cohort of around 19 hyperthyroidism patients and approximately 15 patients who later progressed to ophthalmopathy tested prospective prediction of ophthalmopathy. After blood sampling, hyperthyroidism patients were treated with methimazole at a starting dose of 30 mg daily, and ophthalmopathy patients were treated with high-dose intravenous methylprednisolone. TCR Vbeta CDR3 sequencing of approximately 140 peripheral blood samples (under 45 ophthalmopathy, 75 to 80 hyperthyroidism and approximately 17 progressor patients) is reported in the paper.

Results the study describes overall, beyond this receptor: No statistical method was used to set the sample size in advance, and investigators knew the group allocation. During validation, the model predicted progression to ophthalmopathy a median of around six months ahead of onset, with almost 71% sensitivity and roughly 75% specificity. Most expanded thyroid clonotypes (frequency above 0.001) were also detected in blood, a finding suggesting that blood repertoires may reflect thyroid immune responses. A 13 V-J signature model separated ophthalmopathy from stable hyperthyroidism, with approximately 86% sensitivity and 81.08% specificity in cross-validation and 80%/75% in testing.

From the cysteine through the phenylalanine, the CDR3 covers 13 amino acids. Only CDR3 DNA remains: 39 bases, in frame from the first base. CDR1 SSHAT and CDR2 FNYEAQ are derived from the germline V gene (reference sequence). Amplification of TCR beta CDR3 regions was carried out from RNA transcripts. The TCR CDR3 was subjected to a first round of RT-PCR using the HTBI primer set and the Qiagen OneStep RT-PCR kit. A second multiplex PCR round built the libraries, followed by size selection and purification. The libraries were sequenced on an Illumina HiSeq2000 using paired-end 100 bp reads. Under the source paper's analysis protocol: SOAPnuke was used to process the raw data, with reads discarded if the reads contained adapters or uncalled bases, had a mean Phred below 15, or lacked an exact constant-primer or identifier match. COPE v1.2.5 was used to merge high-quality paired reads, and clonotypes were defined as unique nucleotide sequences. MiTCR v1.1 was used to align the clonotypes against IMGT TRBV, TRBD and TRBJ reference segments. Only V-J combinations with frequency above 0.0001, covering 99% to 99.2% of repertoires, were analysed. A TCS score was defined as the ratio between F50 (clonal expansion) and ExV (chaos), using BLOSUM62-based TCRdist between CDR3 peptides within each V-J. Welch's t-statistics and random forest reduced fewer than 550 V-J features to under 15, which were used in a naive Bayes classifier (R e1071). Thyroid-blood repertoire similarity was quantified with the Morisita-Horn index. TCRdb reprocessing: public reads trimmed at Q25 with fastp, clones called with MiXCR, in-frame beta chains kept. Every CDR3 protein is listed once, alongside the most common genes and DNA of its rows. These V and J calls originate from TCRdb's pipeline instead of the authors' own analysis. Recorded for this sample are tens of thousands of distinct CDR3 sequences; 49% of them occurred a single time. Of the sample, 12% is held by the ten largest clones.

Ophthalmopathy patients had moderately to severely active disease, Clinical Activity Score of at least 3, NOSPECS grade of at least 4, and duration under 3 months. Patients with uncontrolled infections, other autoimmune diseases, pregnancy or lactation were excluded. Clinical symptoms, serum thyroxine and TRAb, thyroid ultrasound, and orbital computed tomography formed the basis for the diagnoses. PBMCs were separated from approximately 9.9 ml of fresh peripheral blood using Ficoll-Paque density gradient centrifugation. Trizol reagent was used to extract total RNA, and RNA quality was then checked on an Agilent 2100 Bioanalyzer. Details on this clonotype: There is no known antigen for this receptor. Base quality data are lacking; no much larger clone is found one base away.

This receptor chain uses TRBV7-7 and TRBJ2-1; TRBD2 lines up with 7 middle nucleotides. The receptor's source is a woman aged 25 to 39 with Graves' ophthalmopathy. The sample consisted of blood. The encoded CDR3 is CASFASGYNEQFF. The nucleotide sequence is TGTGCTAGTTTCGCTAGCGGATACAATGAGCAGTTCTTC.